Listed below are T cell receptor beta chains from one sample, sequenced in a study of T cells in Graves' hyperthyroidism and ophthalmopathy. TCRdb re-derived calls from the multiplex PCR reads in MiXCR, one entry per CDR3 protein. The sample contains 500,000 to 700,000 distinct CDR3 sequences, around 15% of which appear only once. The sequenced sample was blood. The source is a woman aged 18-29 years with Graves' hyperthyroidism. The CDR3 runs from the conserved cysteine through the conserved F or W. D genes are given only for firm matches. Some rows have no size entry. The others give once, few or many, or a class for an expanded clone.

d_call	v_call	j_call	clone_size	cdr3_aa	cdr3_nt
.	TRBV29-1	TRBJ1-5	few	CSVGAGNQPQHF	TGCAGCGTTGGGGCGGGAAATCAGCCCCAGCATTTT
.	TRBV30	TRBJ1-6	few	CAWSSDMENSPLHF	TGTGCCTGGAGTTCTGATATGGAGAATTCACCCCTCCACTTT
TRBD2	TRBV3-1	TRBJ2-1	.	CASSHRTGLAHNEQFF	TGTGCCAGCAGCCACCGAACGGGACTAGCGCACAATGAGCAGTTCTTC
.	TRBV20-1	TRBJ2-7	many	CSASPGTVSYEQYF	TGCAGTGCTAGTCCCGGGACGGTCTCCTACGAGCAGTACTTC
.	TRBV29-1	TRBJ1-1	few	CSVRTHTEAFF	TGCAGCGTTAGAACGCACACTGAAGCTTTCTTT
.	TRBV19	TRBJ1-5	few	CASNEQGGYQPQHF	TGTGCCAGTAACGAACAGGGAGGGTATCAGCCCCAGCATTTT
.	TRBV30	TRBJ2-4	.	CAWSLGPGAKNIQYF	TGTGCCTGGAGTTTGGGGCCGGGAGCCAAAAACATTCAGTACTTC
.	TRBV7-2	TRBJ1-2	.	CASSLDGQGYGYTF	TGTGCCAGCAGCTTAGATGGTCAGGGCTATGGCTACACCTTC
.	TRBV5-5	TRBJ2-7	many	CASSLVADYEQYF	TGTGCCAGCAGCTTGGTGGCGGACTACGAGCAGTACTTC
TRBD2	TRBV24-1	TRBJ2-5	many	CATSDFQAGRQETQYF	TGTGCCACCAGTGATTTCCAAGCGGGGAGGCAGGAGACCCAGTACTTC
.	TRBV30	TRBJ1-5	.	CAWSVSGNQPQHF	TGTGCCTGGAGTGTAAGCGGGAATCAGCCCCAGCATTTT
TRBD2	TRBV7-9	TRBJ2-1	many	CASSHDVTSGRTYNEQFF	TGTGCCAGCAGCCACGACGTGACTAGCGGGAGGACTTACAATGAGCAGTTCTTC
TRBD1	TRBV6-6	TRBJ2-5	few	CASSYGMGRGETQYF	TGTGCCAGCAGTTACGGGATGGGCAGGGGGGAGACCCAGTACTTC
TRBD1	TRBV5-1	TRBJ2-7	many	CASNQGTGTREQYF	TGCGCCAGCAACCAGGGGACAGGGACCCGCGAGCAGTACTTC
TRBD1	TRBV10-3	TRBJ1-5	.	CAISKTGGGQPQHF	TGTGCCATCAGCAAGACAGGGGGAGGACAGCCCCAGCATTTT
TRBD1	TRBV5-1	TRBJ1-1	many	CASSPGTGGSNTEAFF	TGCGCCAGCAGCCCGGGGACAGGGGGCTCGAACACTGAAGCTTTCTTT
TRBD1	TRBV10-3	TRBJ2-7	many	CAIRTTTQGVDEQYF	TGTGCCATCAGAACGACAACCCAGGGGGTTGACGAGCAGTACTTC
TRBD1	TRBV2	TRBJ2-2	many	CASSPGQGLAGELFF	TGTGCCAGCAGTCCGGGACAGGGGTTGGCCGGGGAGCTGTTTTTT
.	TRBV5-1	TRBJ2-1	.	CASSLPSPSGEQFF	TGCGCCAGCAGCTTGCCTAGCCCCTCCGGTGAGCAGTTCTTC
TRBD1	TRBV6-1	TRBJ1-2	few	CASSGKAGGTNYGYTF	TGTGCCAGCAGTGGTAAAGCAGGGGGCACCAACTATGGCTACACCTTC
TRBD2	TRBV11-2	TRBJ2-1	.	CANSLGVRREGGEQFF	TGTGCCAACAGCTTAGGAGTAAGGCGGGAGGGAGGTGAGCAGTTCTTC
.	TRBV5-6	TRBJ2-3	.	CASSFSSSTDTQYF	TGTGCCAGCAGCTTTTCCTCTAGCACAGATACGCAGTATTTT
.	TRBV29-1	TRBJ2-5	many	CSVSVAETQYF	TGCAGCGTTAGTGTGGCAGAGACCCAGTACTTC
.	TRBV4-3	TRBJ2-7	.	CASSQGESGKDEQYF	TGCGCCAGCAGCCAAGGCGAATCAGGGAAGGACGAGCAGTACTTC
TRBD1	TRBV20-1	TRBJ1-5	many	CSARDVLGTGPQPQHF	TGCAGTGCTAGAGATGTCCTCGGGACAGGGCCACAGCCCCAGCATTTT
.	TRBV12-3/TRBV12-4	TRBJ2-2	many	CASSLFSGPNTGELFF	TGTGCCAGCAGCCTATTCTCGGGACCAAACACCGGGGAGCTGTTTTTT
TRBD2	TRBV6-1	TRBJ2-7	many	CASGLGGAAYEQYF	TGTGCCAGCGGACTAGGCGGTGCGGCCTACGAGCAGTACTTC
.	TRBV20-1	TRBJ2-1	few	CSAAPSEIEQFF	TGCAGTGCTGCCCCAAGCGAGATCGAGCAGTTCTTC